This T cell receptor beta chain stems from a study of blood T cell repertoires in COVID-19. Clones were read by immunoSEQ multiplex PCR, and TCRdb kept only the in-frame ones, dropping some. This table holds around 97,000 clones, about nine tenths found once. This CDR3 is built from 14 residues. Germline V gene lookup returns CDR1 MNHEY and CDR2 SMNVEV (reference sequence). The V segment lost 6 bases and the J segment 8 bases; nucleotides outside the gene matches: 8. This clonotype originated in an elderly woman in a cohort sampled during active COVID-19. V gene TRBV27 combines with J gene TRBJ1-4; 8 nucleotides line up with TRBD1. Sequencing input: peripheral blood. CDR3 sequence (DNA): TGTGCCAGCAGCCTCAGACAGGGGAAGGAAAAACTGTTTTTT. This translates into CASSLRQGKEKLFF.